The 26 T cell receptor beta chains given below trace back to one sample, sequenced in a study of blood T cell repertoires in COVID-19. Assay: immunoSEQ multiplex PCR; the TCRdb copy retains only in-frame clones and omits some. The sample carries 200,000 to 250,000 clones, roughly 90% recorded once. The sequencing sample was made of PBMCs or T cells enriched from blood (not recorded which). The receptors originated from a woman between 40 and 50 years old with acute COVID-19.

This clone was counted only a few times. The chain combines TRBV5-4 with TRBJ1-2, with TRBD1 identical over 7 bases. Trimming removed 4 bases from V and 8 bases from J; junction bases left unmatched: 5. CDR3 size: 12 residues. CDR1 is SGHNT and CDR2 is YYREEE in the germline V gene (reference sequence). CDR3 sequence reads: CASSPRQGGYTF. The CDR3 region has the DNA TGTGCCAGCAGCCCCCGACAGGGCGGCTACACCTTC.

This clone was seen more than once but under ten times. CDR3 region: CASSQSDRVFSQPQHF. In DNA form, the CDR3 reads TGTGCCAGCAGCCAATCGGACAGGGTGTTTTCTCAGCCCCAGCATTTT. J is TRBJ1-5 and V is TRBV7-2; TRBD1 agrees at 8 bases. CDR1 and CDR2 (germline): SGHTA, FQGNSA. V lost 5 bases and J lost 6; bases outside the gene matches: 12. CDR3 size: 16 residues.

The chain joins TRBV30 to TRBJ1-6; TRBD1 matches at 11 bases. J lost 8 bases, V lost 0 bases, and 6 bases had no gene match. This CDR3 contains 16 residues. CDR1 is GTSNPN and CDR2 is SVGIG in the germline V gene (reference sequence). The DNA for the CDR3 is TGTGCCTGGAGTGTACATACGGGACAGGGGGATTCACCCCTCCACTTT. It is translated as CAWSVHTGQGDSPLHF.

The V gene is TRBV6-5, the J gene TRBJ2-2, with TRBD1 matching over 9 bases. Germline-derived CDR1 and CDR2 are MNHEY and SVGAGI. The CDR3 length is 14 residues. The junction had 0 bases not matched to a gene; V was cut back by 6 bases and J by 1 base. The DNA for the CDR3 is TGTGCCAGCAGGGACAGGGGGAACACCGGGGAGCTGTTTTTT. Amino acids: CASRDRGNTGELFF.

The gene calls are TRBV5-5 and TRBJ2-5; tentative D call: TRBD2 (6 bases). Germline-derived CDR1 and CDR2 are SGHKS and YYEKEE (reference sequence). This CDR3 has 15 amino acids. The V and J ends lost 0 bases and 3 bases respectively, with 12 bases between them. CDR3 bases: TGTGCCAGCAGCTTGGGGTCGGAGGGGAAAGAGACCCAGTACTTC. This codes for CASSLGSEGKETQYF.

The chain is built from TRBV28 and TRBJ1-6; perhaps TRBD1 as D (6 bases). V lost 8 bases to trimming and J lost 5 bases, with 13 bases between them. The CDR3 covers 14 residues. CDR1 is MDHEN, CDR2 SYDVKM, per germline. CDR3 loop: CASCRGRNNSPLHF. Here the CDR3 DNA reads TGTGCCAGCTGCAGGGGCAGGAATAATTCACCCCTCCACTTT. Using reference TRBV28 and TRBJ1-6 for the parts outside the CDR3, the full variable domain is DVKVTQSSRYLVKRTGEKVFLECVQDMDHENMFWYRQDPGLGLRLIYFSYDVKMKEKGDIPEGYSVSREKKERFSLILESASTNQTSMYLCASCRGRNNSPLHFGNGTRLTVT.

The chain uses TRBV12-3 or TRBV12-4 and TRBJ1-1; D gene uncertain. V was cut by 3 bases and J by 9 bases, with 14 bases left in between. The CDR3 has 13 amino acids. The DNA for the CDR3 is TGTGCCAGCAGTTTCCCGGAGGCAGGACAAGCTTTCTTT. Its protein is CASSFPEAGQAFF.

The chain couples TRBV6-4 to TRBJ2-3; 11 positions match TRBD2. CDR3 length: 16 amino acids. Germline assignment: CDR1 MRHNA and CDR2 SNTAGT. V lost 6 bases and J lost 0; bases outside the gene matches: 5. In DNA form, the CDR3 reads TGTGCCAGCAGAGCTAGCGGGGGGATGAGCACAGATACGCAGTATTTT. It translates to CASRASGGMSTDTQYF.

CDR3 loop: CASVGNRNGNQPQHF. CDR3 sequence (DNA): TGTGCCAGCGTGGGTAACAGGAATGGCAATCAGCCCCAGCATTTT. The chain couples TRBV6-5 to TRBJ1-5; the D gene is possibly TRBD1 (5 bases). This CDR3 is built from 15 residues. Germline loops: CDR1 MNHEY, CDR2 SVGAGI. Trimming shortened V by 8 bases and J by 2 bases, and 16 bases separated the two germline ends.

The chain is built from TRBV7-6 and TRBJ2-5; 7 bases match TRBD1. V lost 1 base and J lost 6; bases outside the gene matches: 8. This CDR3 has 15 residues. Germline V CDR1 and CDR2: SGHVS, FNYEAQ. The DNA of the CDR3 is TGTGCCAGCAGCTTAGTGAAGGGGGCGGTGCAGACCCAGTACTTC. It codes for CASSLVKGAVQTQYF.

This chain joins TRBV2 and TRBJ1-4; no firm D call. The germline V gene encodes CDR1 SNHLY and CDR2 FYNNEI. This CDR3 has 13 amino acids. The V and J ends lost 9 bases and 4 bases respectively, with 12 bases between them. The CDR3 DNA sequence: TGTGCCAGAAAAGAGGGCGGTAATGAAAAACTGTTTTTT. Its translation is CARKEGGNEKLFF.

The chain employs TRBV9 and TRBJ2-3; no clear D gene. The germline V gene encodes CDR1 SGDLS and CDR2 YYNGEE. The CDR3 is made up of 13 amino acids. Trimming took off 0 bases at V and 3 bases at J, with 5 bases between the two ends. This chain's CDR3 is CASSVDSTDTQYF. In DNA form, the CDR3 reads TGTGCCAGCAGCGTAGACTCGACAGATACGCAGTATTTT.

The chain recombines TRBV29-1 with TRBJ2-1, with 11 positions matching TRBD2. CDR3 size: 15 residues. Unmatched junction bases numbered 8, after V lost 6 bases and J lost 4 bases. From germline, CDR1 is SQVTM and CDR2 ANQGSEA. CDR3 loop: CSVQTSGGSYNEQFF. The CDR3 coding sequence is TGCAGCGTCCAAACTAGCGGGGGATCATACAATGAGCAGTTCTTC.

The CDR3 DNA follows: TGCGCCAGCAGGGACAGGAGGTACAATCAGCCCCAGCATTTT. Its translation is CASRDRRYNQPQHF. The chain joins TRBV10-1 to TRBJ1-5; 7 nucleotides align to TRBD1. The CDR3 contains 14 residues. Looked up from germline, CDR1 is WNHNN and CDR2 is SYGVQD (reference sequence). J lost 3 bases, V lost 6 bases, and 5 bases had no gene match.

The V gene is TRBV6-5, the J gene TRBJ1-2, with 7 bases fitting TRBD1. Germline V gives CDR1 MNHEY, CDR2 SVGAGI. The CDR3 is made up of 14 amino acids. With V trimmed by 6 bases and J by 7 bases, 11 bases remained unmatched. The DNA for the CDR3 is TGTGCCAGCAGCCCCACCGGGACAGCAAGTGGCTACACCTTC. Translating gives CASSPTGTASGYTF.

The chain employs TRBV7-9 and TRBJ2-7, with a possible D match to TRBD1 (5 bases). The V gene's germline CDR1 is SEHNR and CDR2 FQNEAQ (reference sequence). The CDR3 totals 18 residues. V was cut by 5 bases and J by 4 bases, with 27 bases left in between. The CDR3 region is CASSRRGWGSPDGYEQYF. The CDR3 DNA reads TGTGCCAGCAGCCGCCGTGGATGGGGCAGCCCTGATGGATACGAGCAGTACTTC.

On this clone itself: Other DNA sequences of this sample code for an identical CDR3. The chain links TRBV15 to TRBJ2-7; tentative D call: TRBD2 (5 bases). CDR3 size: 13 residues. Germline assignment: CDR1 LNHNV and CDR2 YYDKDF (reference sequence). V was cut by 0 bases and J by 3 bases, with 6 bases left in between. Here the CDR3 reads CATSRDRGYEQYF. The CDR3 DNA reads TGTGCCACCAGCAGAGATCGGGGCTACGAGCAGTACTTC.

This chain links TRBV12-3 or TRBV12-4 with TRBJ2-2; D is unclear. The CDR3 contains 13 residues. Trimming stripped 6 bases from V and 3 bases from J, with 8 bases between. The CDR3 nucleotides are TGTGCCAGCAGCGTACAGTACACCGGGGAGCTGTTTTTT. Its translation: CASSVQYTGELFF.

This chain connects TRBV19 to TRBJ1-1; D gene ambiguous. Germline V gene lookup returns CDR1 LNHDA and CDR2 SQIVND (reference sequence). The CDR3 totals 13 residues. V was cut by 7 bases and J by 1 base, with 10 bases left in between. CDR3 DNA: TGTGCCAGTAATTGGCATAAGAACACTGAAGCTTTCTTT. Its translation: CASNWHKNTEAFF.

This chain connects TRBV9 to TRBJ2-1; D is possibly TRBD2 (6 bases). CDR1 is SGDLS and CDR2 is YYNGEE in the germline V gene. This CDR3 comprises 14 residues. V shed 1 base and J shed 8 bases, with 13 bases lying between them. The CDR3 coding sequence is TGTGCCAGCAGCGTACTCTCCGGGGGAGATGAGCAGTTCTTC. Its protein product is CASSVLSGGDEQFF.

The chain recombines TRBV19 with TRBJ1-5; 9 positions agree with TRBD1. Germline CDR1 and CDR2: LNHDA and SQIVND (reference sequence). Trimming at V came to 6 bases and at J to 6 bases, leaving 9 bases not matched to a gene. This CDR3 region has 15 residues. CDR3 nucleotide sequence: TGTGCCAGTAGGCACCCCGGGACAGGGAGTCAGCCCCAGCATTTT. It yields the protein CASRHPGTGSQPQHF.

J is TRBJ1-3 and V is TRBV3-1 (or the pseudogene TRBV3-2); possibly TRBD1 for D (5 bases). Per germline, CDR1 LGHDT and CDR2 YNNKEL (reference sequence). The CDR3 runs to 14 residues. Trimming left V 5 bases short and J 1 base short, with 9 bases between. CDR3 sequence: CASSARASGNTIYF. The CDR3 coding sequence is TGTGCCAGCAGCGCCAGGGCTTCTGGAAACACCATATATTTT.

This rearrangement joins TRBV5-1 to TRBJ2-4; 7 nucleotides match TRBD1. The V segment lost 3 bases and the J segment 5 bases; nucleotides outside the gene matches: 5. From germline, CDR1 is SGHRS and CDR2 YFSETQ. The CDR3 contains 14 residues. Here the CDR3 reads CASSSLGQENIQYF. The CDR3 DNA reads TGCGCCAGCAGCTCCCTCGGACAGGAAAACATTCAGTACTTC.

The chain is built from TRBV10-2 and TRBJ1-5; maybe TRBD1 (5 bases). Per the germline V gene, CDR1 is WSHSY and CDR2 is SAAADI. Trimming cost V 1 base and J 5 bases, with 15 bases left between them. The CDR3 spans 16 residues. Here the CDR3 reads CASSEFVAGGDQPQHF. The CDR3 DNA is TGCGCCAGCAGTGAGTTCGTGGCCGGGGGAGATCAGCCCCAGCATTTT.

CDR3 coding DNA: TGTGCCAGCAGCTTAGCGCGTCCAGGGCTAATGAACACTGAAGCTTTCTTT. It yields the protein CASSLARPGLMNTEAFF. The chain links TRBV7-2 to TRBJ1-1; a possible D gene is TRBD1 (5 bases). The CDR3 has 17 amino acids. Per the germline V gene, CDR1 is SGHTA and CDR2 is FQGNSA. Trimming removed 0 bases from V and 0 bases from J, with 14 bases in between.

V usage is TRBV6-5 and J usage is TRBJ1-1; D is unclear. Germline assignment: CDR1 MNHEY and CDR2 SVGAGI. This CDR3 comprises 14 residues. The V gene lost 2 bases and the J gene lost 0 bases, with 7 bases spanning the gap. The CDR3, as DNA: TGTGCCAGCAGTTACCTGCAGTTGAACACTGAAGCTTTCTTT. Its translation: CASSYLQLNTEAFF.